The entry below describes one T cell receptor (beta chain). The entry originates in a study of blood T cell repertoires in COVID-19. Study summary: Researchers got acute and convalescent COVID-19 samples from the United States, Italy and Spain. Nucleic acid was either cDNA or gDNA, and it came from T cells, B-cell-depleted T cells, or PBMCs.

CDR1 is PRHDT, CDR2 FYEKMQ, per germline (reference sequence). This CDR3 comprises 17 residues. The V and J ends lost 0 bases and 0 bases respectively, with 12 bases between them. The authors' processing: Reference gene primer amplification yielded estimated nucleated cell counts. The table came from immunoSEQ multiplex PCR; TCRdb's copy has only in-frame clones and leaves some out. V, J and clone size reflect that table, while D and trimming were determined from the DNA. The data show roughly 140,000 clones, 80% to 90% seen once. This rearrangement joins TRBV13 to TRBJ1-3; D is uncertain. Sequenced sample: peripheral blood. The clonotype was recovered from an older woman with active COVID-19. The CDR3, as DNA: TGTGCCAGCAGCTTAGGACGGTCCATCTCCTCTGGAAACACCATATATTTT. This gives the protein CASSLGRSISSGNTIYF.